This passage covers 9 T cell receptor beta chains from one sample sequenced in a study of blood T cell repertoires in COVID-19. Sequencing was performed with immunoSEQ multiplex PCR; in TCRdb, only in-frame clones are kept and a portion is missing. This sample has 200,000 to 300,000 clones, with 80% to 90% found just once. Sequenced sample: peripheral blood. The receptors originated from a man between 25 and 39 years old with active or convalescent COVID-19.

This rearrangement joins TRBV7-2 to TRBJ2-5; 8 bases are a match to TRBD1. The CDR3 consists of 15 residues. Germline assignment: CDR1 SGHTA and CDR2 FQGNSA. V shed 0 bases and J 1 base; nucleotides not matched to a gene: 1. The CDR3 DNA reads as TGTGCCAGCAGCTTAGCGACAGGGGCCCAAGAGACCCAGTACTTC. Translated, it gives CASSLATGAQETQYF.

This chain uses TRBV3-1 (or the pseudogene TRBV3-2) with TRBJ2-5, with 12 bases fitting TRBD2. Trimming cost V 6 bases and J 6 bases; bases outside gene matches: 8. Germline V gene lookup returns CDR1 LGHDT and CDR2 YNNKEL (reference sequence). CDR3 length: 15 amino acids. CDR3 protein: CASRASGGAEKTQYF. The CDR3 bases are TGTGCCAGCAGGGCTAGCGGGGGGGCCGAGAAGACCCAGTACTTC.

The chain recombines TRBV6-5 with TRBJ2-1, with TRBD2 identical over 9 bases. With V trimmed by 2 bases and J by 7 bases, 9 bases remained unmatched. The CDR3 runs to 16 residues. The germline V gene has CDR1 MNHEY and CDR2 SVGAGI. CDR3 bases: TGTGCCAGCAGTTACCTCCGCGGGGGGGCCATGAATGAGCAGTTCTTC. Translated, it gives CASSYLRGGAMNEQFF.

A note on this clone: This same CDR3 is encoded by further DNA sequences in the sample. The chain joins TRBV5-5 to TRBJ1-1; TRBD1 aligns across 7 bases. There are 16 residues in the CDR3. Trimming removed 1 base from V and 0 bases from J; junction bases left unmatched: 6. Germline CDR1 and CDR2: SGHKS and YYEKEE (reference sequence). CDR3 protein: CASSLRQGNMNTEAFF. The CDR3 DNA is TGTGCCAGCAGCTTGCGACAGGGCAACATGAACACTGAAGCTTTCTTT. The whole variable domain, remainder taken from reference TRBV5-5 and TRBJ1-1, is DAGVTQSPTHLIKTRGQQVTLRCSPISGHKSVSWYQQVLGQGPQFIFQYYEKEERGRGNFPDRFSARQFPNYSSELNVNALLLGDSALYLCASSLRQGNMNTEAFFGQGTRLTVV.

The chain carries TRBV7-3 and TRBJ2-3, with 11 bases lining up with TRBD1. Losses at the gene ends were 5 bases for V and 1 base for J; bases not matched to a gene: 2. In germline, CDR1 is SGHTA, CDR2 FQGTGA. There are 15 residues in the CDR3. The DNA for the CDR3 is TGTGCCAGCAGCCCGGACAGGGGGCGCACAGATACGCAGTATTTT. Its translation is CASSPDRGRTDTQYF. Complete variable domain (other parts from reference TRBV7-3 and TRBJ2-3): GAGVSQTPSNKVTEKGKYVELRCDPISGHTALYWYRQSLGQGPEFLIYFQGTGAADDSGLPNDRFFAVRPEGSVSTLKIQRTERGDSAVYLCASSPDRGRTDTQYFGPGTRLTVL.

The V and J genes are TRBV5-4 and TRBJ1-2; D is perhaps TRBD1 (6 bases). Germline loops: CDR1 SGHNT, CDR2 YYREEE (reference sequence). V gave up 4 bases and J gave up 4 bases, with 11 bases separating them. The CDR3 extends over 13 amino acids. Here the CDR3 reads CASSQGQIYGYTF. The CDR3 bases are TGTGCCAGCAGCCAAGGACAGATCTATGGCTACACCTTC.

The chain carries TRBV24-1 and TRBJ2-7; unclear D gene. V lost 0 bases, J lost 6 bases, and 17 bases lay in between. Germline CDR1 KGHDR, CDR2 SFDVKD. The CDR3 extends over 16 amino acids. CDR3 nucleotides: TGTGCCACCAGTGATTTGCGTGCCAATTCAGGTGGCGAGCAGTACTTC. Its translation is CATSDLRANSGGEQYF.

The V gene is TRBV5-4, the J gene TRBJ2-5; 12 positions agree with TRBD2. The CDR3 contains 16 residues. Germline-derived CDR1 and CDR2 are SGHNT and YYREEE (reference sequence). The V segment lost 3 bases and the J segment 5 bases; nucleotides outside the gene matches: 8. The CDR3 DNA follows: TGTGCCAGCAGCTCAAGACTAGCGGGGGTTATGGAGACCCAGTACTTC. As protein: CASSSRLAGVMETQYF.

The chain uses TRBV6-2 or TRBV6-3 and TRBJ2-7, with D hard to call. Germline loops: CDR1 MNHEY, CDR2 SVGEGT. Deletions cut 2 bases from V and 6 bases from J, with 17 bases between. This CDR3 is built from 15 residues. The CDR3, as DNA: TGTGCCAGCAGTTACGCTTCTCGTCGGTTATCCGAGCAGTACTTC. It specifies CASSYASRRLSEQYF.